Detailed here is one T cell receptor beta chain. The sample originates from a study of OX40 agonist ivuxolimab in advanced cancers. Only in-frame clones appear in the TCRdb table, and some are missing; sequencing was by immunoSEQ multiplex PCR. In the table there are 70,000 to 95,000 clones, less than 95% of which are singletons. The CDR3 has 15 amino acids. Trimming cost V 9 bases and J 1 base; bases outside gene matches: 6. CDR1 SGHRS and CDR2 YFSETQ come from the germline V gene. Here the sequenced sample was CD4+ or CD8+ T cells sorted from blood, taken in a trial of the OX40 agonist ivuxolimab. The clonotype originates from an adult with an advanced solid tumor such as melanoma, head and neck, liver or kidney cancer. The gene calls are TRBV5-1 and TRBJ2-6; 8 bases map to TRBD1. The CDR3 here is CATGQGVSGANVLTF. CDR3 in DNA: TGCGCCACCGGACAGGGAGTGTCTGGGGCCAACGTCCTGACTTTC.